The clone carrying this T cell receptor beta chain was seen only once. Its antigen is unidentified. Using immunoSEQ multiplex PCR, the repertoire was profiled, and TCRdb retains in-frame clones only, with some absent. The repertoire holds over 80,000 clones, with roughly 89% as singletons. The record originates from a study of graft-versus-host responses after intestinal transplantation. Notes on the study in general: Maximum circulating GvH clone levels tracked with early post-transplant HvG decreases.

Per germline, CDR1 SGHAT and CDR2 FQNNGV. There are 17 residues in the CDR3. V gave up 4 bases and J gave up 1 base, with 14 bases separating them. J is TRBJ2-6 and V is TRBV11-2; D may be TRBD1 (5 bases). The sequence was obtained from a human donor who was the organ donor for an intestinal transplant. Sequenced material: unstimulated CD4+ T cells sorted from spleen or lymph node cells, taken before transplant. The CDR3, as DNA: TGTGCCAGCAGCTCCTGGGGTGGGGCTTCTGGGGCCAACGTCCTGACTTTC. It codes for CASSSWGGASGANVLTF.